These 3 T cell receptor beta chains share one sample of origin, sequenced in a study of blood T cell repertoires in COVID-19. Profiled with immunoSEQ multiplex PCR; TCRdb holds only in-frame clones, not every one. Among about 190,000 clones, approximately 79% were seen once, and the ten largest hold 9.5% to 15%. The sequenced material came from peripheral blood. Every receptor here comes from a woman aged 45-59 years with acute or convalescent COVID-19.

This CDR3 reads CASSRTRNTEAFF. The CDR3, as DNA: TGTGCCAGCAGTCGGACAAGGAACACTGAAGCTTTCTTT. This chain links TRBV6-5 with TRBJ1-1, with a tentative D call TRBD1 (5 bases). Trimming shortened V by 5 bases and J by 1 base, and 8 bases separated the two germline ends. Germline loops: CDR1 MNHEY, CDR2 SVGAGI. The CDR3 covers 13 residues.

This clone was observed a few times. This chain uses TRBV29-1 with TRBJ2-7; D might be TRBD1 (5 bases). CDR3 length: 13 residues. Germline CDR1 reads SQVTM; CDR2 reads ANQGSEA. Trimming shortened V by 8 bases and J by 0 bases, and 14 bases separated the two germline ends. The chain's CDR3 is CSISKGASYEQYF. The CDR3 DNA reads TGCAGCATTAGTAAAGGGGCCTCCTACGAGCAGTACTTC.

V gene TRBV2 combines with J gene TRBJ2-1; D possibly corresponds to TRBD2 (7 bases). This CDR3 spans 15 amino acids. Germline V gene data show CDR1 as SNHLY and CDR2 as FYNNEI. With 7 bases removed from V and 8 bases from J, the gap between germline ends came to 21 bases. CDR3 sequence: CASKPDGGPLDEQFF. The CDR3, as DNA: TGTGCCAGCAAGCCGGACGGGGGGCCATTGGATGAGCAGTTCTTC.